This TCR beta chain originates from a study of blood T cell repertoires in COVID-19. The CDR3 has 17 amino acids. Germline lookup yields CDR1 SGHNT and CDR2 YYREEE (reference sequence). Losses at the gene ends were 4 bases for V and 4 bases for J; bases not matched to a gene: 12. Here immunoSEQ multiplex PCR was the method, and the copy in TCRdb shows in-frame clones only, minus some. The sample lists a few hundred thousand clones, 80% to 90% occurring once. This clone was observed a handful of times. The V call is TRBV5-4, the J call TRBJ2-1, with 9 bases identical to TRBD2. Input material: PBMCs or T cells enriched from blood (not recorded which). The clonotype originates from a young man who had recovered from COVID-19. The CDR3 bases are TGTGCCAGCAGCCCCAGGGGGGGACTAGCTTCGTACAATGAGCAGTTCTTC. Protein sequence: CASSPRGGLASYNEQFF.